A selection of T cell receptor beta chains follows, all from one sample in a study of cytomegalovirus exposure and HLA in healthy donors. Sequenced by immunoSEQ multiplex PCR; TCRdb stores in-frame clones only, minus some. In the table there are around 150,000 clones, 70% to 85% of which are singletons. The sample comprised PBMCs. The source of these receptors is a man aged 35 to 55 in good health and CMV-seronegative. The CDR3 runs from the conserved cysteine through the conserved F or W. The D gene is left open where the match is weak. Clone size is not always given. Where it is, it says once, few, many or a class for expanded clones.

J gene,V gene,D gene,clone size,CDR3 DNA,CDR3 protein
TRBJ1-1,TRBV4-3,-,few,TGCGCCAGCAGCCAAGAAGGGGCTACAGGCCGGTTGGTCTTT,CASSQEGATGRLVF
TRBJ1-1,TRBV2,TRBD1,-,TGTGCCAGCAGCAGGGACAGCCTAGAAGCTTTCTTT,CASSRDSLEAFF
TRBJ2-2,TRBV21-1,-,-,TGTGCCAGCAGCAAAGCACCGGGGAACTGGTGGGAGCTGTTTTTT,CASSKAPGNWWELFF
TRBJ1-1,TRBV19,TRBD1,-,TGTGCCAGTAGAACCGGGACAGGGTTAACTTTCTTT,CASRTGTGLTFF
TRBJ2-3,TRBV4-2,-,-,TGTGCCAGCACCCCCTACTCAGGGTTCGGTCCAGATACGCAGTATTTT,CASTPYSGFGPDTQYF
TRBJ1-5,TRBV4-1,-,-,TGCGCCAGCAGCCAAGAAGGAAGGAGGGCAGGGCAAGGACAGCCCCAGCATTTT,CASSQEGRRAGQGQPQHF
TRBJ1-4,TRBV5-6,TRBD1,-,TGTGCCAGCAGCTTGAGGGGGCAGCGTGAAAAACTGTTTTTT,CASSLRGQREKLFF
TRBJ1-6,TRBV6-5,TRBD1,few,TGTGCCAGCAGAATCTCAGGGGGCGCGCGGTCACCCCTCCACTTT,CASRISGGARSPLHF
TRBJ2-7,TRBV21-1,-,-,TGTGCCAGCAGCACCCTAGGCCCTAGCGGGGGGCTTCCTTGGGAGCAGTACTTC,CASSTLGPSGGLPWEQYF
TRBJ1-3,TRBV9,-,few,TGTGCCAGCAGCCCACCAGGACAGACCTCTGGAAACACCATATATTTT,CASSPPGQTSGNTIYF
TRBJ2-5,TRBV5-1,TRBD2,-,TGCGCCAGCAGCTGGAGAACACTAGCGGGGGGGCAAGAGACCCAGTACTTC,CASSWRTLAGGQETQYF
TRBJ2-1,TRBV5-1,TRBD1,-,TGCGCCAGCAGCTTGGATGGGACAGGTCGGAAACAGTTCTTC,CASSLDGTGRKQFF
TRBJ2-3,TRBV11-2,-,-,TGTGCCAGCAGCTTAGCGACAGGCATTCTCCGTGGGGATACGCAGTATTTT,CASSLATGILRGDTQYF
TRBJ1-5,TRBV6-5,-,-,TGTGCCAGCATCTCAGTGATTAATCAGCCCCAGCATTTT,CASISVINQPQHF
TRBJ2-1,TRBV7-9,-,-,TGTGCCAGCAGCGGTCGGGAGCAGTTCTTC,CASSGREQFF
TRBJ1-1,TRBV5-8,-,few,TGTGCCGCGCTAGGGGAGGGCACTGAAGCTTTCTTT,CAALGEGTEAFF
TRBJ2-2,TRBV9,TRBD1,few,TGTGCCAGCAGCTTCAACCAGGGGGCGAACACCGGGGAGCTGTTTTTT,CASSFNQGANTGELFF
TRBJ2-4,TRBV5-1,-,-,TGCGCCAGCAGCCGAGGAGAGTGGCAAAACATTCAGTACTTC,CASSRGEWQNIQYF
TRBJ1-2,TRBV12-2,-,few,TGTGCAAGTCGCCCCCGCACGAACAGTCACTATGGCTACACCTTC,CASRPRTNSHYGYTF
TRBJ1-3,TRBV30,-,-,TGTGCCTGGAGATCAGGCGCTGGAAACACCATATATTTT,CAWRSGAGNTIYF